This TCR beta chain was obtained from a study of control samples from healthy donors and cancer patients. Sequenced by immunoSEQ multiplex PCR; TCRdb stores in-frame clones only, minus some. This sample has some 130,000 clones, with roughly 92% found just once. V shed 5 bases and J shed 0 bases, with 16 bases lying between them. Germline V gene sequence: CDR1 KGHSH, CDR2 LQKENI. This CDR3 region has 16 residues. Input material: blood. The TCR comes from a man aged 30 to 39 in good health. J is TRBJ1-1 and V is TRBV18; possibly TRBD1 for D (6 bases). CDR3 residues: CASSMRSGQMNTEAFF. The CDR3 bases are TGTGCCAGCTCAATGAGGAGCGGACAGATGAACACTGAAGCTTTCTTT. The full variable domain, rest sourced from reference TRBV18 and TRBJ1-1, is NAGVMQNPRHLVRRRGQEARLRCSPMKGHSHVYWYRQLPEEGLKFMVYLQKENIIDESGMPKERFSAEFPKEGPSILRIQQVVRGDSAAYFCASSMRSGQMNTEAFFGQGTRLTVV.